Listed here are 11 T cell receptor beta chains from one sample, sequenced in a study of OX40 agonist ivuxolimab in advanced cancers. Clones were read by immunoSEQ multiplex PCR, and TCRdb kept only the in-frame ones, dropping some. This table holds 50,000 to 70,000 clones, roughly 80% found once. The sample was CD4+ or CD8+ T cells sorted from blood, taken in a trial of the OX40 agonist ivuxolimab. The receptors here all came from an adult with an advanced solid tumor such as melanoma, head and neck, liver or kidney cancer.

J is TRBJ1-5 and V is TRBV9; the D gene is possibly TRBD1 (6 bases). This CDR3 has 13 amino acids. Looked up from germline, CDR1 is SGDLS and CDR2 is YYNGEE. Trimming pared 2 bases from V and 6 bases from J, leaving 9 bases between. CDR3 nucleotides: TGTGCCAGCAGCGTGACAGGCTCTCAGCCCCAGCATTTT. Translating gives CASSVTGSQPQHF.

CDR3 bases: TGTGCCAGCAGTTCTACCGGACAGGGTAATGGCTACACCTTC. It encodes CASSSTGQGNGYTF. V is TRBV6-6 and J is TRBJ1-2; 8 bases fit TRBD1. The CDR3 consists of 14 residues. Looked up from germline, CDR1 is MNHNY and CDR2 is SVGAGI (reference sequence). The J segment lost 6 bases and the V segment lost 4 bases, leaving 7 bases of the junction unmatched.

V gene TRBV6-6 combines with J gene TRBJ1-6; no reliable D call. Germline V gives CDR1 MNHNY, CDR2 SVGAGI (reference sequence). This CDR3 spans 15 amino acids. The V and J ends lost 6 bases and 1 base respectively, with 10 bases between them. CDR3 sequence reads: CASSYDTSYNSPLHF. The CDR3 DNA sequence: TGTGCCAGCAGCTACGACACTTCCTATAATTCACCCCTCCACTTT.

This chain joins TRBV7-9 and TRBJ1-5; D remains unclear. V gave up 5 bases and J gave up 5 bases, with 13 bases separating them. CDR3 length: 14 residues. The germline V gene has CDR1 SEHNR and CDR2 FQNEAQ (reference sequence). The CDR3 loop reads CASSTNEAYQPQHF. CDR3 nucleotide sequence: TGTGCCAGCAGCACGAACGAGGCTTATCAGCCCCAGCATTTT.

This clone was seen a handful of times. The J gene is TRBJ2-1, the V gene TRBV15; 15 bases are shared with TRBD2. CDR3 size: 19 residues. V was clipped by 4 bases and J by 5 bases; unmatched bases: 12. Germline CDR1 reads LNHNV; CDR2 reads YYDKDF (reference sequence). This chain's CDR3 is CATSTPGLAGGPGNNEQFF. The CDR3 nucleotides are TGTGCCACCAGCACCCCTGGACTAGCGGGGGGGCCGGGTAACAATGAGCAGTTCTTC.

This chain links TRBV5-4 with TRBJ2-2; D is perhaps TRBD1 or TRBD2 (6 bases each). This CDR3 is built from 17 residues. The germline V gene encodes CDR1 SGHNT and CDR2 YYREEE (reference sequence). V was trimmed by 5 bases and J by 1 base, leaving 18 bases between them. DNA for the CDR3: TGTGCCAGCAGTCAAGGTCGCGGGACAAGGAACACCGGGGAGCTGTTTTTT. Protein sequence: CASSQGRGTRNTGELFF. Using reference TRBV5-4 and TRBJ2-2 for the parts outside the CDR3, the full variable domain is ETGVTQSPTHLIKTRGQQVTLRCSSQSGHNTVSWYQQALGQGPQFIFQYYREEENGRGNFPPRFSGLQFPNYSSELNVNALELDDSALYLCASSQGRGTRNTGELFFGEGSRLTVL.

The CDR3 protein is CASSTTWQGNEQFF. In nucleotides, the CDR3 is TGCGCCAGCAGCACCACGTGGCAGGGGAATGAGCAGTTCTTC. The rearrangement joins TRBV10-1 to TRBJ2-1; D may be TRBD1 (6 bases). CDR3 length equals 14 residues. Germline CDR1 reads WNHNN; CDR2 reads SYGVQD (reference sequence). Deletions cut 6 bases from V and 7 bases from J, with 16 bases between.

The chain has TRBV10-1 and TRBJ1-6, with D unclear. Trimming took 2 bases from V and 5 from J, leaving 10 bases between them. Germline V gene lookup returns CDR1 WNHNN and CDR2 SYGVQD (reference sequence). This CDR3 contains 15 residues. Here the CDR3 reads CASSEGQKNNSPLHF. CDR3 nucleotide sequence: TGCGCCAGCAGTGAGGGCCAGAAAAATAATTCACCCCTCCACTTT.

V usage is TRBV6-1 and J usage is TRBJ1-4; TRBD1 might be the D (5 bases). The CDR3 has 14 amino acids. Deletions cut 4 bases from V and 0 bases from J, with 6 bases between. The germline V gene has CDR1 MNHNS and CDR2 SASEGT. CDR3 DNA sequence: TGTGCCAGCAGTGGACAGTCAACTAATGAAAAACTGTTTTTT. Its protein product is CASSGQSTNEKLFF.

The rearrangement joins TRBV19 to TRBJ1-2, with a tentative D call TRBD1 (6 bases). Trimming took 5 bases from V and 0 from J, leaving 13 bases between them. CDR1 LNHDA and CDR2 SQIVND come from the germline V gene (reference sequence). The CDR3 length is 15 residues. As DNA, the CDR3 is TGTGCCAGTAGTTGGACAGAGAATTCTAACTATGGCTACACCTTC. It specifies CASSWTENSNYGYTF.

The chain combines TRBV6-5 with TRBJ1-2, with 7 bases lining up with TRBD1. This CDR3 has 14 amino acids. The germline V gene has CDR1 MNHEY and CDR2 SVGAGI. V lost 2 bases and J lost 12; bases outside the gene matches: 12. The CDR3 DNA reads TGTGCCAGCAGTTACGCGCCGAGGGGGCTGGTACACACCTTC. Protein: CASSYAPRGLVHTF.